This is a list of T cell receptor beta chains from one sample in a study of spatial heterogeneity in lung cancer. TCRdb redid the calling of the 5' RACE reads with MiXCR, one entry per CDR3 protein. The data show 40,000 to 45,000 distinct CDR3 sequences, roughly 13% seen once. The sample in question was PBMCs, obtained at surgery. The receptor set was obtained from a male donor with early-stage non-small cell lung cancer. Both conserved end residues are part of each CDR3. The order of the fields is V gene, clone size, J gene, D gene, CDR3 length, CDR3 DNA, CDR3 protein. A D gene is named only where the DNA matches it firmly. Expanded clones are given a class, and other clones once, few, many or no size at all.

V gene: TRBV7-2; clone size: NA; J gene: TRBJ2-5; D gene: NA; CDR3 length: 15; CDR3 DNA: TGTGCCAGCAGCTTAGACGGGTCAGGTAGTAGGACCCAGTACTTC; CDR3 protein: CASSLDGSGSRTQYF
V gene: TRBV19; clone size: many; J gene: TRBJ2-1; D gene: NA; CDR3 length: 13; CDR3 DNA: TGTGCCAGTAGTATAGGGCGGTACAATGAGCAGTTCTTC; CDR3 protein: CASSIGRYNEQFF
V gene: TRBV11-2; clone size: NA; J gene: TRBJ1-2; D gene: NA; CDR3 length: 16; CDR3 DNA: TGTGCCAGCAGCCGTCTGGGGAATAAGGGGTTCTATGGCTACACCTTC; CDR3 protein: CASSRLGNKGFYGYTF
V gene: TRBV6-1; clone size: few; J gene: TRBJ1-5; D gene: TRBD1; CDR3 length: 14; CDR3 DNA: TGTGCCAGCATTCCGGGACAGGCTGACAAGCCCCAGCATTTT; CDR3 protein: CASIPGQADKPQHF
V gene: TRBV5-1; clone size: few; J gene: TRBJ2-7; D gene: TRBD2; CDR3 length: 17; CDR3 DNA: TGCGCCAGCAGCTCGCCTAGCGGGCGCTTGAGCTCCTACGAGCAGTACTTC; CDR3 protein: CASSSPSGRLSSYEQYF
V gene: TRBV6-5; clone size: NA; J gene: TRBJ2-7; D gene: TRBD2; CDR3 length: 19; CDR3 DNA: TGTGCCAGCAGTTACTCATGGGTATCGGGACTAGCGGAAGCCTACGAGCAGTACTTC; CDR3 protein: CASSYSWVSGLAEAYEQYF
V gene: TRBV7-2; clone size: NA; J gene: TRBJ1-3; D gene: NA; CDR3 length: 16; CDR3 DNA: TGTGCCAGCAGCTTCGCGCAGGGCGACTCTGGAAACACCATATATTTT; CDR3 protein: CASSFAQGDSGNTIYF
V gene: TRBV29-1; clone size: once; J gene: TRBJ1-1; D gene: TRBD1; CDR3 length: 13; CDR3 DNA: TGCAGCGTTAAAATGGGACAGGGAACTGAAGCTTTCTTT; CDR3 protein: CSVKMGQGTEAFF
V gene: TRBV28; clone size: NA; J gene: TRBJ2-7; D gene: TRBD1; CDR3 length: 16; CDR3 DNA: TGTGCCAGCAGACTACTCGCCGGGACAGGGGACTACGAGCAGTACTTC; CDR3 protein: CASRLLAGTGDYEQYF
V gene: TRBV27; clone size: few; J gene: TRBJ2-7; D gene: TRBD1; CDR3 length: 15; CDR3 DNA: TGTGCCAGCAGTCTCCGTTGGGACAGCCTCTACGAGCAGTACTTC; CDR3 protein: CASSLRWDSLYEQYF
V gene: TRBV2; clone size: NA; J gene: TRBJ2-3; D gene: TRBD1; CDR3 length: 16; CDR3 DNA: TGTGCCAGCAGTGAATCTAGGGACAGGACCTTGTATACGCGGTATTTT; CDR3 protein: CASSESRDRTLYTRYF
V gene: TRBV7-2; clone size: few; J gene: TRBJ2-1; D gene: NA; CDR3 length: 15; CDR3 DNA: TGTGCCAGCAGCCCAAGTGGTAGCGGTTACAATGAGCAGTTCTTC; CDR3 protein: CASSPSGSGYNEQFF
V gene: TRBV5-4; clone size: NA; J gene: TRBJ2-5; D gene: NA; CDR3 length: 15; CDR3 DNA: TGTGCCAGCAGCTTTCCCGGGGTCACCCAAGAGACCCAGTACTTC; CDR3 protein: CASSFPGVTQETQYF
V gene: TRBV27; clone size: few; J gene: TRBJ2-5; D gene: NA; CDR3 length: 13; CDR3 DNA: TGTGCCAGCAGTACGGTATTCCAAGAGACCCAGTACTTC; CDR3 protein: CASSTVFQETQYF
V gene: TRBV5-1; clone size: NA; J gene: TRBJ1-4; D gene: NA; CDR3 length: 14; CDR3 DNA: TGCGCCAGCAGCTTTCGACAAGGGAATGAAAAACTGTTTTTT; CDR3 protein: CASSFRQGNEKLFF
V gene: TRBV5-1; clone size: few; J gene: TRBJ1-2; D gene: NA; CDR3 length: 13; CDR3 DNA: TGCGCCAGCAGACCCGACAGTAACTATGGCTACACCTTC; CDR3 protein: CASRPDSNYGYTF
V gene: TRBV7-8; clone size: NA; J gene: TRBJ2-3; D gene: TRBD2; CDR3 length: 15; CDR3 DNA: TGTGCCAGCAGCTTCCCAGCGGGGTACACAGATACGCAGTATTTT; CDR3 protein: CASSFPAGYTDTQYF
V gene: TRBV4-1; clone size: many; J gene: TRBJ2-5; D gene: NA; CDR3 length: 15; CDR3 DNA: TGCGCCAGCCGAAGAGGGAACGCAGGCCAAGAGACCCAGTACTTC; CDR3 protein: CASRRGNAGQETQYF
V gene: TRBV5-1; clone size: few; J gene: TRBJ2-5; D gene: TRBD2; CDR3 length: 16; CDR3 DNA: TGCGCCAGCACCCCCTTAGCGGGAGTGGTTCAAGAGACCCAGTACTTC; CDR3 protein: CASTPLAGVVQETQYF
V gene: TRBV7-2; clone size: few; J gene: TRBJ1-5; D gene: NA; CDR3 length: 12; CDR3 DNA: TGTGCCAGCAGCGGGAGGAATCAGCCCCAGCATTTT; CDR3 protein: CASSGRNQPQHF
V gene: TRBV7-2; clone size: few; J gene: TRBJ2-4; D gene: NA; CDR3 length: 14; CDR3 DNA: TGTGCCAGCAGCTCCCCCTCCGCGGGAAACATTCAGTACTTC; CDR3 protein: CASSSPSAGNIQYF
V gene: TRBV7-2; clone size: few; J gene: TRBJ1-1; D gene: NA; CDR3 length: 13; CDR3 DNA: TGTGCCAGCAGCTTATCCCGGAACACTGAAGCTTTCTTT; CDR3 protein: CASSLSRNTEAFF
V gene: TRBV27; clone size: NA; J gene: TRBJ2-3; D gene: TRBD2; CDR3 length: 14; CDR3 DNA: TGTGCCAGCAAACTAGCGGCTAGCACAGATACGCAGTATTTT; CDR3 protein: CASKLAASTDTQYF
V gene: TRBV9; clone size: few; J gene: TRBJ2-5; D gene: NA; CDR3 length: 17; CDR3 DNA: TGTGCCAGCAGCGTAGGAGCCTCGGCCACCTGGGAAGAGACCCAGTACTTC; CDR3 protein: CASSVGASATWEETQYF
V gene: TRBV5-1; clone size: few; J gene: TRBJ2-5; D gene: TRBD1; CDR3 length: 13; CDR3 DNA: TGCGCCAGCGAGGGGACAGCACAAGAGACCCAGTACTTC; CDR3 protein: CASEGTAQETQYF
V gene: TRBV7-9; clone size: many; J gene: TRBJ2-3; D gene: NA; CDR3 length: 11; CDR3 DNA: TGTGCCAGCAGCTCGCCCAACACGCAGTATTTT; CDR3 protein: CASSSPNTQYF
V gene: TRBV4-1; clone size: NA; J gene: TRBJ2-2; D gene: NA; CDR3 length: 16; CDR3 DNA: TGCGCCAGCAGCCAAGGCCAGGGGTTGAACACCGGGGAGCTGTTTTTT; CDR3 protein: CASSQGQGLNTGELFF
V gene: TRBV11-1; clone size: NA; J gene: TRBJ2-1; D gene: TRBD1; CDR3 length: 16; CDR3 DNA: TGTGCCAGCAGCTTGTTGACAGGGGGTCTTTACAATGAGCAGTTCTTC; CDR3 protein: CASSLLTGGLYNEQFF
V gene: TRBV18; clone size: few; J gene: TRBJ1-4; D gene: NA; CDR3 length: 15; CDR3 DNA: TGTGCCAGCTCACCATCGGACAGCCTGCTGGGGGAACTGTTTTTT; CDR3 protein: CASSPSDSLLGELFF
V gene: TRBV7-7; clone size: many; J gene: TRBJ2-1; D gene: TRBD2; CDR3 length: 14; CDR3 DNA: TGTGCTAGCAGCCAGAGCGGGGGGGACAATGAGCAGTTCTTC; CDR3 protein: CASSQSGGDNEQFF
V gene: TRBV20-1; clone size: few; J gene: TRBJ1-4; D gene: NA; CDR3 length: 15; CDR3 DNA: TGCAGTGCTAGAGGGGGGGCAGGCTTTAATGAAAAACTGTTTTTT; CDR3 protein: CSARGGAGFNEKLFF
V gene: TRBV20-1; clone size: few; J gene: TRBJ2-7; D gene: TRBD2; CDR3 length: 18; CDR3 DNA: TGCAGTGCTATACCCGGTGGGACTAGAGTTTCAGGCTCCTACGAGCAGTACTTC; CDR3 protein: CSAIPGGTRVSGSYEQYF
V gene: TRBV6-5; clone size: NA; J gene: TRBJ2-3; D gene: NA; CDR3 length: 13; CDR3 DNA: TGTGCCAGCAGTTACGGGACCGCAGATACGCAGTATTTT; CDR3 protein: CASSYGTADTQYF
V gene: TRBV7-2; clone size: NA; J gene: TRBJ2-7; D gene: TRBD2; CDR3 length: 14; CDR3 DNA: TGTGCCAGCAGCCGGACTAGCGGGGCCTACGAGCAGTACTTC; CDR3 protein: CASSRTSGAYEQYF
V gene: TRBV5-1; clone size: medium-sized; J gene: TRBJ1-2; D gene: TRBD1; CDR3 length: 13; CDR3 DNA: TGCGCCAGCAGCCCGACAGGGAACTATGGCTACACCTTC; CDR3 protein: CASSPTGNYGYTF
V gene: TRBV20-1; clone size: many; J gene: TRBJ1-3; D gene: NA; CDR3 length: 14; CDR3 DNA: TGCAGTGCCGATCCAGGGAGCTACGGAGACACCATATATTTT; CDR3 protein: CSADPGSYGDTIYF
V gene: TRBV5-1; clone size: medium-sized; J gene: TRBJ2-1; D gene: NA; CDR3 length: 12; CDR3 DNA: TGCGCCAGCTGGTCATTCCAAGATGAGCAGTTCTTC; CDR3 protein: CASWSFQDEQFF
V gene: TRBV5-1; clone size: few; J gene: TRBJ2-3; D gene: TRBD2; CDR3 length: 15; CDR3 DNA: TGCGCCAGCAGCGTACTAGCGGGAGAGTTGGATACGCAGTATTTT; CDR3 protein: CASSVLAGELDTQYF
V gene: TRBV18; clone size: NA; J gene: TRBJ1-1; D gene: TRBD1; CDR3 length: 17; CDR3 DNA: TGTGCCAGCTCGCCCTTTCATGCTACAGGGGCAAACACTGAAGCTTTCTTT; CDR3 protein: CASSPFHATGANTEAFF
V gene: TRBV5-1; clone size: few; J gene: TRBJ1-5; D gene: TRBD1; CDR3 length: 15; CDR3 DNA: TGCGCCAGCAGACAGGACAGGGGAGGCAATCAGCCCCAGCATTTT; CDR3 protein: CASRQDRGGNQPQHF
V gene: TRBV29-1; clone size: many; J gene: TRBJ2-1; D gene: TRBD2; CDR3 length: 17; CDR3 DNA: TGCAGCGTCGATATTACCGGGACTAGCGGGAGATACAATGAGCAGTTCTTC; CDR3 protein: CSVDITGTSGRYNEQFF
V gene: TRBV4-2; clone size: once; J gene: TRBJ2-7; D gene: NA; CDR3 length: 16; CDR3 DNA: TGTGCCAGCAGCCAAGATCTAGGGACGTATCCACGACAGCAGTACTTC; CDR3 protein: CASSQDLGTYPRQQYF
V gene: TRBV6-2/TRBV6-3; clone size: many; J gene: TRBJ1-1; D gene: NA; CDR3 length: 11; CDR3 DNA: TGTGCCAGCACCCGGAACACTGAAGCTTTCTTT; CDR3 protein: CASTRNTEAFF
V gene: TRBV5-1; clone size: NA; J gene: TRBJ2-2; D gene: NA; CDR3 length: 15; CDR3 DNA: TGCGCCAGCAGCCGTAGGGACTTCGACACCGGGGAGCTGTTTTTT; CDR3 protein: CASSRRDFDTGELFF
V gene: TRBV5-4; clone size: NA; J gene: TRBJ2-7; D gene: TRBD2; CDR3 length: 15; CDR3 DNA: TGTGCCAGCAGCCGGACTAGCGGGGCTACCTACGAGCAGTACTTC; CDR3 protein: CASSRTSGATYEQYF
V gene: TRBV7-6; clone size: NA; J gene: TRBJ2-7; D gene: TRBD1; CDR3 length: 15; CDR3 DNA: TGTGCCAGCAGCCCCTTGGGACAGGGTTCCTACGAGCAGTACTTC; CDR3 protein: CASSPLGQGSYEQYF
V gene: TRBV4-2; clone size: many; J gene: TRBJ2-1; D gene: TRBD1; CDR3 length: 15; CDR3 DNA: TGTGCCAGCAGCCAATCGGGACAGTCAGACAATGAGCAGTTCTTC; CDR3 protein: CASSQSGQSDNEQFF
V gene: TRBV29-1; clone size: NA; J gene: TRBJ1-6; D gene: NA; CDR3 length: 14; CDR3 DNA: TGCAGCGTTGCTTTAGGCACGAATAATTCACCCCTCCACTTT; CDR3 protein: CSVALGTNNSPLHF
V gene: TRBV28; clone size: many; J gene: TRBJ1-6; D gene: TRBD1; CDR3 length: 17; CDR3 DNA: TGTGCCAGCAGCCAAGGCACCGGACAGGGGTTGGATTCACCCCTCCACTTT; CDR3 protein: CASSQGTGQGLDSPLHF
V gene: TRBV6-5; clone size: many; J gene: TRBJ1-5; D gene: NA; CDR3 length: 14; CDR3 DNA: TGTGCCAGCAGGGGCGTTTATGGCAATCAGCCCCAGCATTTT; CDR3 protein: CASRGVYGNQPQHF
V gene: TRBV13; clone size: NA; J gene: TRBJ2-3; D gene: TRBD2; CDR3 length: 16; CDR3 DNA: TGTGCCAGCAGCCCGAAGACGACTAGCGCCACAGATACGCAGTATTTT; CDR3 protein: CASSPKTTSATDTQYF
V gene: TRBV6-5; clone size: NA; J gene: TRBJ2-5; D gene: TRBD2; CDR3 length: 15; CDR3 DNA: TGTGCCAGCAGTTACTACGCGGGAGGGTTTGAGACCCAGTACTTC; CDR3 protein: CASSYYAGGFETQYF